This TCR beta chain was recovered during a study of blood T cell repertoires in COVID-19 (dated by TCRdb to 2020 to 2021). For the wider study: The collaborator samples originated in the United States, Italy and Spain and spanned the acute and convalescent phases of COVID-19. The material from the prospective study consisted of cDNA or gDNA derived from T cells, B-cell-depleted T cells, or PBMCs. The dataset comprised deeply sampled blood TCRbeta repertoires from subjects exposed to, actively infected with, or recovered from COVID-19. The repertoires were released in a freely available public database meant as a resource for research on the immune response to SARS-CoV-2. Samples were obtained from the ongoing ImmuneRACE study (first 160 participants) and from roughly 1,300 subjects provided by 6 global collaborators. Sample metadata almost always included a de-identified subject ID, COVID-19 status, age in years and sex. Where HLA class I and class II types were available, the types were taken from metadata supplied by the sample provider, not from assay-based typing.

A remark on this clone: There is no known antigen for this receptor. The record has no base qualities; no much larger clone is one base away.

Overall study results and their limits: The quantity of clinical and demographic metadata differed by source and by participant and was supplied without curation.

TCRbeta CDR3 regions were amplified from genomic DNA by means of the immunoSEQ Assay, a bias-controlled multiplex PCR. The paper's processing steps were these. The number of nucleated cells in each sample was estimated from the amplification of reference gene primers within the assay. To quantify the absolute abundance of each unique TCRbeta CDR3 rearrangement, sequence reads were collapsed and filtered. For each sample, productive Simpson clonality was calculated as the square root of Simpson's diversity index over productive rearrangements. As stored in TCRdb, this immuneACCESS dataset retains in-frame rearrangements with V and J assigned. A fraction of the clones does not appear; measured against another copy, unresolved V genes explain less than half of the discrepancy, and the remainder lacks a known reason. V and J calls plus clone size are reproduced from that table; the DNA served to infer D and trimming. The table for this sample lists 150,000 to 200,000 clones; more than 75% of them were counted only once. 17% of the sample rests with the top ten.

V sheds 6 bases and J sheds 4 bases, leaving 13 bases between their ends. The CDR3 has 14 amino acids, counting the end cysteine and phenylalanine. Only CDR3 DNA remains: 42 bases, in frame from the first base. CDR1 is given as MNHEY and CDR2 as SVGAGI, both from the germline V gene. In the prospective study, participants were about 18 to 100 years old, resided in about two dozen geographic areas of the United States, and were enrolled through a virtual design. To assign participants to cohorts, the prospective study relied on clinical history that participants themselves reported in a screening survey and a study questionnaire. Mobile phlebotomists in the prospective study collected whole blood, serum and a nasopharyngeal or oropharyngeal swab from every participant. Over an approximately 2-month period, participants in the prospective study had the option of providing additional blood draws and questionnaires. Before DNA extraction, blood samples from the prospective study were shipped at room temperature or frozen.

Sequencing input: PBMCs or T cells enriched from blood (not recorded which). The sequence is built from TRBV6-5 and TRBJ2-1, with TRBD2 as a weak D call on 6 bases. This TCR was recovered from a woman in her forties or fifties with acute COVID-19. The DNA sequence is TGTGCCAGCAGCCTAAAGACTAGTTACAATGAGCAGTTCTTC. Its amino acids are CASSLKTSYNEQFF.